This T cell receptor beta chain came from a study of cytomegalovirus exposure and HLA in healthy donors (dated by TCRdb to about 2017). With respect to the entire study: An earlier analysis of roughly 500 of the donors reported approximately 290 Gb of sequence data and about 100 million unique TCR beta sequences from about 200 million T cells. Around 320 gigabases of sequencing data and tens of millions of unique TCR sequences were included in an early release covering over 600 HLA-typed donors. The genetic ancestry cluster associated with self-reported Caucasian donors included approximately 85% of the 398 genotyped donors. The study was designed to test whether signatures of past pathogen exposure could be identified by cataloging public T cell receptors. The T cell repertoires of under 700 subjects were profiled by immunosequencing and related to cytomegalovirus serostatus. Besides the first cohort of 500 to 700 subjects, a separate validation cohort made up of 120 different subjects was used. To predict cytomegalovirus infection status, the study combined high-throughput TCR immunosequencing, statistical association of individual TCRs with disease status, and machine learning. In a later analysis, previously published TCR beta repertoires from some 640 donors were re-analyzed and high-resolution HLA genotyping was added so that TCR occurrence patterns could be studied. Rather than using new phenotypic data, the later analysis identified candidate immune exposures from TCR beta sequences and from how often those sequences occurred across donors. An earlier analysis of approximately 500 of the donors applied high-throughput TCR beta sequencing to assess whether each TCR beta V gene segment acted as functional or pseudogenic. Donor age, sex, ethnicity and CMV serostatus were compiled together with the repertoire data. Genome-wide SNP genotypes for about three fifths of the 666 donors were used in a later genetic analysis, which treated that subset as a discovery cohort. All discovery cohort repertoires had been generated using a single sequencing platform. HLA typing included class I and class II loci at four-digit resolution. Typing coverage differed by locus: A, B, C, DRB1 and DQB1 were typed in roughly 629-630 donors, DQA1 in 500 to 550, DPA1 in 600 to 610, and DPB1 in 400 to 490. Five DR-DQ haplotypes were treated as single units for association and clustering because of strong linkage in the cohort. Among some 400 genotyped donors of the cohort, an average of approximately 200,000 unique TCR beta nucleotide sequences was sequenced per donor, of which about 18% were non-productive. General findings and caveats noted by the study authors: A cluster of highly shared sequence variants was judged likely to be a technical artifact of the sequencing pipeline. A further reported finding was that TCR beta sequences accurately predicted the HLA-A and HLA-B alleles for most subjects in the first cohort. In a later genetic analysis, a missense DCLRE1C variant was associated with V-gene and J-gene trimming of TCR beta chains, and the association was replicated in an independent cohort. The presence/absence analyses assumed that sequencing depth was roughly uniform across donors, and that assumption may not be true. Broadly in line with IMGT annotations, most TCR beta V segments showed up in productive rearrangements about 87% or about 30% of the time in an earlier analysis of 450 to 750 of the donors. The only immune exposure information available for the cohort was CMV serostatus. While some public TCRs were present in many individuals, most TCR sequences turned up only very rarely across donors. A later analysis found that TCR association rates varied across HLA loci, with DRB1 alleles showing the most associated TCRs and HLA-C alleles the fewest. Most CMV-associated TCR beta chains appeared to be HLA-restricted in a later analysis, and the HLA associations seemed to be driven largely by CMV exposure. Compared with the roughly 720-donor mean, donors in an Asian-associated ancestry cluster had fewer N-insertions in productive TCRs, according to a later genetic analysis. The classifier was reported to diagnose cytomegalovirus status with high specificity and sensitivity in both the original and validation cohorts. Compared with equally common non-associated chains, HLA-associated TCR beta chains in a later analysis were more clonally expanded and had lower generation probabilities. Because some donors lacked HLA typing at each locus, the association tests relied only on the typed subset. According to the authors, the approach could potentially be generalized to other disease states and immunological phenotypes. Specific HLA alleles were associated with 15,000 to 20,000 TCR beta sequences at a false discovery rate of 0.05 in a later analysis. A total of 150 or so TCR beta chains were listed by the study as associated with cytomegalovirus. Only TCR beta chains were sequenced in this cohort, and the absence of alpha or paired-chain data limited detectable features. In vitro tests confirmed that a few of the cytomegalovirus-associated TCR beta chains recognize cytomegalovirus antigens. Linkage disequilibrium might explain the correlated functional status among segregating V segments, but an unknown experimental factor could not be excluded. Assigning TCR associations to individual alleles was difficult when HLA alleles, especially DR and DQ, strongly co-occurred. In a later analysis, several top co-occurrence clusters were reported to appear linked to parvovirus B19, influenza, CMV and Epstein-Barr virus. Over 15 rarely observed V segments, including chromosome 9 orphons, were excluded from the earlier analysis of some 590 of the donors because counts were too low.

The cohort was made up of 500 to 800 healthy bone marrow donors. All cohort members were sampled while nominally healthy, although unrecorded immune exposures were likely present. The donor was CMV seronegative and belonged to the group of 350 to 400 seronegative cohort members. A peripheral blood sample was collected from each donor, and TCR beta sequencing was performed on peripheral blood mononuclear cells. Genomic DNA was extracted from the blood cell samples with the Qiagen DNeasy Blood Extraction Kit. Library prep was done by the immunoSEQ multiplex PCR assay. For the multiplex PCR, a mixture combining 60 forward primers for TCR Vbeta segments and 13 reverse primers for TCR Jbeta segments was used. Amplification of the CDR3 region of rearranged TCR beta genes was performed with a multiplex PCR assay on genomic DNA. The Illumina HiSeq System was used to sequence the amplified TCR beta libraries as 87-base-pair reads. The authors processed their data as follows. Across the 600 to 700 repertoires, a later analysis counted 78 million or so unique TCR beta chains, around 11 million of which were shared by at least two donors. Raw reads were error-corrected and collapsed into unique sequences with a nearest-neighbor algorithm that merged closely related sequences to remove PCR and sequencing errors. CDR3 sequences were aligned to IMGT reference sequences to assign V, D and J gene segments. For a sequence to be retained, a match of at least six nucleotides was required to both a V gene segment and a J gene segment. Rearrangements were called productive when the CDR3 lacked stop codons and stayed in frame with V and J; all others were non-productive. Following IMGT convention, CDR3 was defined as the stretch from the second conserved V-encoded cysteine to the conserved J-encoded phenylalanine. The earlier analysis of about 590 of the donors excluded sequences that lacked an unambiguous match to a single V gene segment. In an earlier analysis of approximately 590 of the donors, a V segment was called functional when productive rearrangements were above 56.7%, and segregating when the standard deviation between donors exceeded 5%. To diagnose cytomegalovirus status from the catalog of TCR beta chain sequences, a statistical classification framework was built. In a later analysis, V and J genes were assigned by comparing TCR nucleotide sequences against IMGT/GENE-DB human TR gene sequences. The TCRdist pipeline was used in a later analysis to assign CDR3 sequences and most-parsimonious VDJ recombination scenarios. A later analysis defined each TCR beta chain by its CDR3 amino acid sequence plus V-gene family, and excluded reads lacking a unique V-gene family. In a later analysis, 500 to 700 highly shared, low-generation-probability nucleotide sequences were removed to address suspected cross-contamination and a sequencing artifact. In a later analysis, a clonal expansion index for each public chain was calculated from normalized within-repertoire ranks of inferred template counts. In a later analysis, generation probabilities were computed with a VDJ recombination model fitted to out-of-frame rearrangements, and the resulting probabilities were checked against IGoR. In a later analysis, hypergeometric tests were used to score TCR-TCR, TCR-HLA and TCR-CMV co-occurrence, with a repertoire-size bias correction applied to TCR pairs. A later analysis estimated false discovery rates by permuting HLA or CMV assignments 20 times. In a later analysis, co-occurring TCRs were grouped using DBSCAN, with TCRdist sequence similarity added in when clustering inside HLA-allele-positive subsets. Repertoires with fewer than 30,000 or more than 120,000 public chains were left out of co-occurrence clustering, as were several repertoires with anomalous nucleotide sharing. The table was pulled from immuneACCESS by TCRdb, which kept in-frame rearrangements only. Such tables lose some clones; where checked, under half of the loss comes from unresolved V genes, and the rest has no known cause. For V, J and clone size, that table is used; D and trimming come from the DNA. The sample table contains 270,000 or so clones; only one count was recorded for about 90% of them. The ten top clones hold about 1.7% of the sample.

With respect to this clone: The target of this receptor is not known. Base quality data are lacking; no much larger clone is found one base away.

The clonotype comes from a girl aged 2 to 10 in good health and CMV-seronegative. The sample was PBMCs.

The nucleotide sequence reads as follows: TGTGCCAGCAGCCCAAACTCCTACGAGCAGTACTTC. This encodes CASSPNSYEQYF. The chain is made from TRBV7-2 and TRBJ2-7, with no confident D gene call. CDR3 length: 12 amino acids, cysteine to phenylalanine. Here the CDR3 DNA is all that survives: 36 bases in frame from base 1. The V end loses 5 bases and the J end loses 0 bases, and a stretch of 5 bases separates them. CDR1 and CDR2 are drawn from the germline V gene: SGHTA, FQGNSA.